The next 2 T cell receptor beta chains were all read from a single sample in a study of cytomegalovirus exposure and HLA in healthy donors. PCR was performed using 60 Vbeta and 13 Jbeta primers. The protocol was immunoSEQ multiplex PCR, while the TCRdb copy is restricted to in-frame clones and leaves out a portion. The sample has 85,000 to 120,000 clones; 70% to 80% are singletons. Material: PBMCs. The receptors here all came from a female donor in good health and CMV-seronegative.

The genes are TRBV11-3 and TRBJ2-7; 11 positions match TRBD2. Germline-derived CDR1 and CDR2 are SGHNT and YENEEA. The V and J ends lost 4 bases and 2 bases, in that order; junction bases with no gene match: 4. The CDR3 contains 15 residues. In DNA form, the CDR3 reads TGTGCCAGCAGCTGGGGGACTAGCGGCACCTACGAGCAGTACTTC. Its protein product is CASSWGTSGTYEQYF.

The gene calls are TRBV5-1 and TRBJ2-3; 11 nucleotides agree with TRBD2. V trimming: 0 bases; J trimming: 0 bases; junction bases outside the gene matches: 3. This CDR3 contains 17 residues. Germline loops: CDR1 SGHRS, CDR2 YFSETQ. CDR3 DNA: TGCGCCAGCAGCTTGGGACTAGCGGGACCTAGCACAGATACGCAGTATTTT. Translated: CASSLGLAGPSTDTQYF.